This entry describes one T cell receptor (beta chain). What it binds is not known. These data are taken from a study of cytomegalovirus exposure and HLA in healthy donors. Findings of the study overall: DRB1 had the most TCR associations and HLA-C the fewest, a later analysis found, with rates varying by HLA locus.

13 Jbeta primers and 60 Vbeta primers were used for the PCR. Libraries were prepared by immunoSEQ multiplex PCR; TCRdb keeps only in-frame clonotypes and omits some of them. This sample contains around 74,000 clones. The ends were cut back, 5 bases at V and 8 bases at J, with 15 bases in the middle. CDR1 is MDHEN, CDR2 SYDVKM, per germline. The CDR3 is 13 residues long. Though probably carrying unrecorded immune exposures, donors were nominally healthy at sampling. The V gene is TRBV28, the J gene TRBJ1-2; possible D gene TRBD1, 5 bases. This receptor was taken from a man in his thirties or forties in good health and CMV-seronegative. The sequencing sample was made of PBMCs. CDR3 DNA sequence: TGTGCCAGCAGTCCCTACCGACAGAGAGGCTACACCTTC. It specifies CASSPYRQRGYTF.